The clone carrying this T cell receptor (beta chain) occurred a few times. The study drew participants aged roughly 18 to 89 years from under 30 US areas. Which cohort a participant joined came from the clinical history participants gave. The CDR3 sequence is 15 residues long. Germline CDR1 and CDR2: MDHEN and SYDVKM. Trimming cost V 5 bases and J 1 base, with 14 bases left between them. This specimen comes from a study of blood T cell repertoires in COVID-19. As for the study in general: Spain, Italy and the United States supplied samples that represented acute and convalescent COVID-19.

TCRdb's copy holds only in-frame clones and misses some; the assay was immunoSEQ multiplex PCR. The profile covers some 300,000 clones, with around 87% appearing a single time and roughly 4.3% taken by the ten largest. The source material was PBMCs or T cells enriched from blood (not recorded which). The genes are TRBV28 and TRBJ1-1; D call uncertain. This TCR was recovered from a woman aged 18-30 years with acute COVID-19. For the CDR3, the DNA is TGTGCCAGCAGTCCCCTGAGGGATAGGAACACTGAAGCTTTCTTT. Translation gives CASSPLRDRNTEAFF.